This T cell receptor (beta chain) was documented in a study of blood T cells in healthy people across ages. This clonotype came up a few times. Its antigen is not identified. The length of the CDR3 is 12 residues. The germline V and J ends were trimmed by 2 bases and 8 bases, with 10 bases remaining between them. Germline V gene sequence: CDR1 SGHRS, CDR2 YFSETQ. A sample-barcoded 5' primer and a J-beta primer mix were used in a second PCR of roughly 7 to 12 cycles. TCRdb recomputed calls from the 5' RACE reads with MiXCR, one row per CDR3 protein. In the table there are 710,000 or so distinct CDR3 sequences, roughly 32% of which are singletons. General study results and limits: Using unsorted PBMCs precluded a conclusive naive versus antigen-experienced comparison.

Specimen: blood. This TCR came from a woman older than 75 in good health. The rearrangement uses TRBV5-1 and TRBJ1-2; D call uncertain. CDR3 nucleotide sequence: TGCGCCAGCAGCTTAACAGAAGGGGGCTACACCTTC. It codes for CASSLTEGGYTF.